Below, 19 T cell receptor beta chains from the same sample are listed, as sequenced in a study of T cells in Graves' hyperthyroidism and ophthalmopathy (dated by TCRdb to about 2019). Receptors were amplified or captured by multiplex PCR. Instrument on record: Illumina HiSeq 2000. The TCR beta CDR3 regions were amplified from the RNA transcripts. The first round of RT-PCR for the TCR CDR3 was performed with the HTBI primer set and the Qiagen OneStep RT-PCR kit. TCRdb reanalyzed the raw reads on its own, using fastp at Q25 for trimming and MiXCR for clone calling, and kept in-frame beta chains. CDR3 protein sequences are deduplicated, and each keeps its most common genes and DNA. Within this sample are 210,000 or so distinct CDR3 sequences, with 15% to 20% of them counted one time only. The ten largest clones take up 50% of the sample. The sequenced material came from blood. Receptors were obtained from a man in his fifties with Graves' hyperthyroidism.

This clonotype was seen many times. This sequence joins TRBV7-2 and TRBJ2-7, with 10 bases matching TRBD2. CDR3 length: 17 residues. Germline assignment: CDR1 SGHTA and CDR2 FQGNSA. V gave up 3 bases and J gave up 4 bases; unmatched junction bases: 12. CDR3 residues: CASSFRLAGESYYEQYF. The CDR3 DNA is TGTGCCAGCAGCTTTCGCCTAGCGGGAGAGTCATATTACGAGCAGTACTTC.

The chain has TRBV6-1 and TRBJ2-7; 9 nucleotides match TRBD1. The germline V gene encodes CDR1 MNHNS and CDR2 SASEGT. The V segment lost 6 bases and the J segment 3 bases; nucleotides outside the gene matches: 6. The CDR3 loop spans 14 amino acids. CDR3 nucleotide sequence: TGTGCCAGCAGGCAAGGACAGGGGAACTACGAGCAGTACTTC. It specifies CASRQGQGNYEQYF.

The chain has TRBV12-3 or TRBV12-4 and TRBJ1-6; D gene uncertain. The CDR3 runs to 12 residues. V was trimmed by 6 bases and J by 9 bases, leaving 9 bases between them. This CDR3 reads CASSPPGSPLHF. The CDR3 bases are TGTGCCAGCAGCCCCCCCGGTTCACCCCTCCACTTT.

Only a few counts were recorded for this clonotype. The chain carries TRBV7-2 and TRBJ2-3; TRBD2 agrees at 14 bases. The CDR3 is made up of 16 amino acids. Germline assignment: CDR1 SGHTA and CDR2 FQGNSA. V trimming: 0 bases; J trimming: 6 bases; junction bases outside the gene matches: 2. CDR3 protein: CASSLARLAGGDTQYF. The DNA of the CDR3 is TGTGCCAGCAGCTTAGCCCGACTAGCGGGAGGGGATACGCAGTATTTT.

This clonotype showed up many times. The chain uses TRBV6-2 or TRBV6-3 and TRBJ2-3; 9 bases agree with TRBD1. This CDR3 is built from 16 residues. The germline V gene has CDR1 MNHEY and CDR2 SVGEGT. V was clipped by 3 bases and J by 0 bases; unmatched bases: 4. As DNA, the CDR3 is TGTGCCAGCAGTTATTCTGGGACAGGGAGCACAGATACGCAGTATTTT. Translated: CASSYSGTGSTDTQYF.

The chain has TRBV10-3 and TRBJ1-6, with 9 bases aligning to TRBD1. Germline-derived CDR1 and CDR2 are ENHRY and SYGVKD. V dropped 4 bases and J dropped 8; count of bases not matched to a gene: 0. This CDR3 spans 13 amino acids. As DNA, the CDR3 is TGTGCCATCAGTGGACAGGGGGATTCACCCCTCCACTTT. Its protein is CAISGQGDSPLHF.

The chain links TRBV9 to TRBJ2-3; a possible D gene is TRBD1 (6 bases). Per germline, CDR1 SGDLS and CDR2 YYNGEE. Between the trimmed V and J ends, which lost 0 bases and 2 bases, there was a span of 10 bases. The CDR3 covers 15 residues. The CDR3 here is CASSVVGTNTDTQYF. DNA for the CDR3: TGTGCCAGCAGCGTAGTCGGGACAAACACAGATACGCAGTATTTT.

This clonotype was recorded a few times. The chain combines TRBV6-6 with TRBJ2-7; D could derive from TRBD1 or TRBD2 (5 bases each). This CDR3 contains 14 residues. V was pared by 0 bases and J by 5 bases, with 11 bases between. Germline CDR1 is MNHNY and CDR2 is SVGAGI (reference sequence). Here the CDR3 reads CASSYSGTFHEQYF. CDR3 nucleotides: TGTGCCAGCAGTTACTCAGGGACCTTCCACGAGCAGTACTTC.

The sample holds many counts of this clonotype. The chain joins TRBV2 to TRBJ1-4, with a tentative D call TRBD1 (6 bases). The CDR3 contains 14 residues. V gave up 6 bases and J gave up 3 bases, with 11 bases separating them. In germline, CDR1 is SNHLY, CDR2 FYNNEI. CDR3 DNA: TGTGCCAGCAGCTTCAGGGGACCTAATGAAAAACTGTTTTTT. Its protein product is CASSFRGPNEKLFF.

The J gene is TRBJ2-4, the V gene TRBV19; 11 bases align to TRBD2. Germline V lookup: CDR1 LNHDA, CDR2 SQIVND (reference sequence). Unmatched junction bases numbered 7, after V lost 6 bases and J lost 12 bases. This CDR3 is 13 amino acids long. CDR3 loop: CASSAGTSGYQYF. In DNA, the CDR3 is TGTGCCAGTAGCGCCGGGACTAGCGGCTATCAGTACTTC.

The table lists this clonotype with many counts. This CDR3 reads CASSSRPDRAQETQYF. The CDR3 DNA sequence: TGTGCCAGCAGCTCCCGCCCCGACAGGGCCCAAGAGACCCAGTACTTC. The chain carries TRBV7-8 and TRBJ2-5, with 7 positions matching TRBD1. The J segment lost 1 base and the V segment lost 4 bases, leaving 9 bases of the junction unmatched. This CDR3 region has 16 residues. Germline V CDR1 and CDR2: SGHVS, FQNEAQ.

The J gene is TRBJ2-1, the V gene TRBV4-2, with a weak D call TRBD2 (5 bases). Trimming cost V 0 bases and J 0 bases, with 9 bases left between them. The CDR3 is 16 amino acids. CDR1 is LGHNA and CDR2 is YNFKEQ in the germline V gene. CDR3 amino acids: CASSQEPAVSYNEQFF. The CDR3 DNA reads TGTGCCAGCAGCCAAGAACCAGCGGTCTCCTACAATGAGCAGTTCTTC.

This clonotype was picked up many times. V usage is TRBV6-1 and J usage is TRBJ2-1; D may correspond to TRBD1 or TRBD2 (5 bases each). V gave up 2 bases and J gave up 5 bases, with 19 bases separating them. The CDR3 is made up of 17 amino acids. Germline loops: CDR1 MNHNS, CDR2 SASEGT. The CDR3 loop reads CASSEYQGEGVDNEQFF. DNA of the CDR3: TGTGCCAGCAGTGAATATCAGGGCGAGGGAGTCGACAATGAGCAGTTCTTC.

This clonotype was found many times. The V call is TRBV7-9, the J call TRBJ2-7, with D possibly being TRBD2 (6 bases). Germline V gene lookup returns CDR1 SEHNR and CDR2 FQNEAQ (reference sequence). The CDR3 contains 13 residues. V lost 3 bases and J 3 bases, leaving 9 bases between the germline ends. CDR3 residues: CASSFTSFYEQYF. The DNA for the CDR3 is TGTGCCAGCAGCTTTACTAGCTTCTACGAGCAGTACTTC.

This rearrangement joins TRBV7-2 to TRBJ1-5; 10 bases agree with TRBD1. The CDR3 is 15 residues long. Trimming cost V 0 bases and J 7 bases; bases outside gene matches: 3. Germline CDR1 SGHTA, CDR2 FQGNSA. DNA for the CDR3: TGTGCCAGCAGCTTAGCGGGGACAGGGGACCAGCCCCAGCATTTT. Amino acid sequence: CASSLAGTGDQPQHF.

This clonotype showed up just a few times. The chain is built from TRBV4-1 and TRBJ2-2, with 8 nucleotides matching TRBD2. Germline V gene data show CDR1 as MGHRA and CDR2 as YSYEKL. The J segment lost 4 bases and the V segment lost 3 bases, leaving 1 base of the junction unmatched. The CDR3 is 14 residues long. CDR3 amino acids: CASSHGRVTGELFF. The CDR3 DNA is TGCGCCAGCAGCCACGGGAGGGTCACCGGGGAGCTGTTTTTT.

The V call is TRBV5-5, the J call TRBJ2-1; no clear D. V dropped 0 bases and J dropped 9 bases, with 7 bases sitting between them. The CDR3 loop spans 12 amino acids. Germline V gene lookup returns CDR1 SGHKS and CDR2 YYEKEE (reference sequence). The DNA of the CDR3 is TGTGCCAGCAGCTTGGGGCTCGCTGAGCAGTTCTTC. The encoded protein is CASSLGLAEQFF.

This clonotype was counted ten times or more. This chain uses TRBV20-1 with TRBJ2-1; 7 nucleotides agree with TRBD1. The CDR3 consists of 16 residues. Germline V gene sequence: CDR1 DFQATT, CDR2 SNEGSKA (reference sequence). The V segment lost 6 bases and the J segment 0 bases; nucleotides outside the gene matches: 11. The CDR3 loop reads CSAPPVRGLSYNEQFF. DNA of the CDR3: TGCAGTGCCCCCCCCGTGAGGGGGCTCTCCTACAATGAGCAGTTCTTC.

This clonotype has ten or more counts. The V and J genes are TRBV13 and TRBJ2-7; the D gene is possibly TRBD2 (6 bases). Trimming pared 8 bases from V and 1 base from J, leaving 12 bases between. The CDR3 is 13 residues long. CDR1 and CDR2 from the germline V gene are PRHDT and FYEKMQ (reference sequence). CDR3 amino acids: CASAAGRSYEQYF. DNA for the CDR3: TGTGCCAGCGCAGCGGGTAGGTCCTACGAGCAGTACTTC.